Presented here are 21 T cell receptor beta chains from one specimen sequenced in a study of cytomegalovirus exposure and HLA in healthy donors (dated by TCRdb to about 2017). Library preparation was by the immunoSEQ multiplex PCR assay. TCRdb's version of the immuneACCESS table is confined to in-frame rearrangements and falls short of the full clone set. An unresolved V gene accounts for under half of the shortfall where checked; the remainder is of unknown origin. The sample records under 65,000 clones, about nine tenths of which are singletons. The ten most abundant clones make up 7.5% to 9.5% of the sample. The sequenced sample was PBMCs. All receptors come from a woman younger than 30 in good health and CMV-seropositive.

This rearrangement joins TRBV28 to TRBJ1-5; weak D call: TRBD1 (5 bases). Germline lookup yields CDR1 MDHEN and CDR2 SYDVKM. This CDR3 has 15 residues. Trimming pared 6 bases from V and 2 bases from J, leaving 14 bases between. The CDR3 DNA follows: TGTGCCAGCAGGCGCGGGGCGGTTGGCAATCAGCCCCAGCATTTT. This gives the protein CASRRGAVGNQPQHF.

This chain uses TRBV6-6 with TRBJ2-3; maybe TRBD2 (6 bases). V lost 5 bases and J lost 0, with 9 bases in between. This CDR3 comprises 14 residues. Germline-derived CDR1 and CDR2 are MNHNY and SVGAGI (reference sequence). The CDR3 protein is CASSLARSTDTQYF. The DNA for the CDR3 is TGTGCCAGCAGTCTAGCGAGGAGCACAGATACGCAGTATTTT.

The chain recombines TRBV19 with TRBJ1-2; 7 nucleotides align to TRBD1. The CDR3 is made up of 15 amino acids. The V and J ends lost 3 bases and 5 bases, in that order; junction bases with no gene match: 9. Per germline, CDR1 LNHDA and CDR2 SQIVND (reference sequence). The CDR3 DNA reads TGTGCCAGTAGTATGCCAGCCAGGGGGGAATATGGCTACACCTTC. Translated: CASSMPARGEYGYTF.

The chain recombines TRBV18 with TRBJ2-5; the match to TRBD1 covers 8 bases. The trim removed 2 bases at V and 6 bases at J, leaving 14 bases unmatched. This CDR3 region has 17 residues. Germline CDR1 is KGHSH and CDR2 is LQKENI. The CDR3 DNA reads TGTGCCAGCTCACCATCGACAGGGGCCAGGGAGAGGCAGACCCAGTACTTC. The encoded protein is CASSPSTGARERQTQYF.

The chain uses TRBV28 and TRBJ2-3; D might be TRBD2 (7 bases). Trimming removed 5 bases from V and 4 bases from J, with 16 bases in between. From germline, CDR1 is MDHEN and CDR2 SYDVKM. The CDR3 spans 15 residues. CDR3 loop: CASSLRGGGPDTQYF. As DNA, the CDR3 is TGTGCCAGCAGTCTGAGAGGGGGGGGCCCAGATACGCAGTATTTT.

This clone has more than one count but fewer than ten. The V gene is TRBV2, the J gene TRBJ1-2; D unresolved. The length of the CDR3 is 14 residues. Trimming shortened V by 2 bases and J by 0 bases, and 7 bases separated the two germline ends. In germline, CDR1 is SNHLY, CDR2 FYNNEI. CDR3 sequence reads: CASSEQTTNYGYTF. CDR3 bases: TGTGCCAGCAGTGAACAGACTACTAACTATGGCTACACCTTC.

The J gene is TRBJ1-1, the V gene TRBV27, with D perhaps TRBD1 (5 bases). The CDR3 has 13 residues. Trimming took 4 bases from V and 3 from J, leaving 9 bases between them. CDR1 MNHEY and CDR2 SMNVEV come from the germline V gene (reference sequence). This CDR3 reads CASSYRGDTEAFF. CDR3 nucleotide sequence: TGTGCCAGCAGTTACCGGGGGGACACTGAAGCTTTCTTT.

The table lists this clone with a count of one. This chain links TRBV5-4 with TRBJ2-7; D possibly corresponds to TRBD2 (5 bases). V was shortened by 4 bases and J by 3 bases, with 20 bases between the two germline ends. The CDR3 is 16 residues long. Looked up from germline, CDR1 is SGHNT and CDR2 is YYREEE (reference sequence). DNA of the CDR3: TGTGCCAGCAGCCACCCCAACGAAGTTGGGAGCTACGAGCAGTACTTC. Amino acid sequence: CASSHPNEVGSYEQYF.

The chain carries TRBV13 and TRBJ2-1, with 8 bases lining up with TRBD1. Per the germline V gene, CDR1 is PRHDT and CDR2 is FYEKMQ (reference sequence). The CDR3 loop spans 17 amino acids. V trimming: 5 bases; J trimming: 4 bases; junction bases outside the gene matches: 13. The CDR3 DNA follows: TGTGCCAGCAGCCTCAGGACAGGGAATGGTGGTTACAATGAGCAGTTCTTC. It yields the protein CASSLRTGNGGYNEQFF.

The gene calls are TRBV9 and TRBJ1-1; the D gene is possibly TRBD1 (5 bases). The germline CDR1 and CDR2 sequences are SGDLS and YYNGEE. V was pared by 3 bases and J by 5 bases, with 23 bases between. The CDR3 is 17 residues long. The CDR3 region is CASSAKSGGPERTEAFF. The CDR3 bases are TGTGCCAGCAGCGCAAAGTCGGGGGGTCCCGAGCGGACTGAAGCTTTCTTT.

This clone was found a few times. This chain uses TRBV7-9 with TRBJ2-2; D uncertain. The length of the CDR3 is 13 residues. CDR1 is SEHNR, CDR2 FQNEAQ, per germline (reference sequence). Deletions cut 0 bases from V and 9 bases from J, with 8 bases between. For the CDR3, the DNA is TGTGCCAGCAGCTTAGCGGCACCCAGGGAGCTGTTTTTT. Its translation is CASSLAAPRELFF.

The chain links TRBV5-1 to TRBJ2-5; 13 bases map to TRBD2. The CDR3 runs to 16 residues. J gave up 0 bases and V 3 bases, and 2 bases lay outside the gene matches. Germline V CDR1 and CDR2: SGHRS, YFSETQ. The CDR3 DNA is TGCGCCAGCAGCTCGGGACTAGCGGGGTACCAAGAGACCCAGTACTTC. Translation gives CASSSGLAGYQETQYF.

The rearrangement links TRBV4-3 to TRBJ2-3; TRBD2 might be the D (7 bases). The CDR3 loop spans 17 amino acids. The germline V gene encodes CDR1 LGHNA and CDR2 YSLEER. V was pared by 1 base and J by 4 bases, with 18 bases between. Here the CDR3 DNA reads TGCGCCAGCAGCCAAGTACAGGTCGGGGGGCCCTCAGATACGCAGTATTTT. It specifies CASSQVQVGGPSDTQYF.

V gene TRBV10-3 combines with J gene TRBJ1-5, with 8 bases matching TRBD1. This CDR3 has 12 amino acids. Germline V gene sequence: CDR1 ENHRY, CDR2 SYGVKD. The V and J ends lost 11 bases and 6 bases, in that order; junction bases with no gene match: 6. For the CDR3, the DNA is TGTGCCCTCTGGACAGGGAGTCAGCCCCAGCATTTT. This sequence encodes CALWTGSQPQHF.

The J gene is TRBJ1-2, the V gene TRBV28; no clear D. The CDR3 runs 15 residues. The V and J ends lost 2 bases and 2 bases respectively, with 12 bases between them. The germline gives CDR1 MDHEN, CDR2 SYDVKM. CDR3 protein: CASSLPGPLNYGYTF. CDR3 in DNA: TGTGCCAGCAGTTTACCAGGCCCCTTAAACTATGGCTACACCTTC.

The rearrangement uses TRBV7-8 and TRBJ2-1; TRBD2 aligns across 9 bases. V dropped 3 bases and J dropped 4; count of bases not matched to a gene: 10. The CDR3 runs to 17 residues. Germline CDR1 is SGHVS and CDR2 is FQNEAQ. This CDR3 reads CASSFSSLAGQYNEQFF. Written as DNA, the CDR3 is TGTGCCAGCAGCTTCTCGTCTCTAGCGGGGCAGTACAATGAGCAGTTCTTC.

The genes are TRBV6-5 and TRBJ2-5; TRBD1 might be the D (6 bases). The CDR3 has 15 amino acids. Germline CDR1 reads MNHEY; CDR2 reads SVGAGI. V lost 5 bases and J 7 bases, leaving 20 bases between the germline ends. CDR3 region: CASSPPGRGEGTQYF. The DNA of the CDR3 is TGTGCCAGCAGTCCCCCCGGCAGGGGAGAAGGGACCCAGTACTTC.

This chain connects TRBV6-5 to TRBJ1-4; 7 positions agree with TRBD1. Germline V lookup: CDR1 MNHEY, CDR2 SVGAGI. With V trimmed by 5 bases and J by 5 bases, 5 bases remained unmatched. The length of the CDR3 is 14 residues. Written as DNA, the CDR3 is TGTGCCAGCAGTAACCTACAGGGGAATGAAAAACTGTTTTTT. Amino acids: CASSNLQGNEKLFF.

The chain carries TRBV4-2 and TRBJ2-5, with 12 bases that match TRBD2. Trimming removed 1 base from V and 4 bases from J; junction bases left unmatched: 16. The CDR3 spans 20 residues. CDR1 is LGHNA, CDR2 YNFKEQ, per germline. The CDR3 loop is CASSQARTSGGPKIGETQYF. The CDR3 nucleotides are TGTGCCAGCAGCCAAGCCCGAACTAGCGGGGGGCCTAAAATAGGAGAGACCCAGTACTTC.

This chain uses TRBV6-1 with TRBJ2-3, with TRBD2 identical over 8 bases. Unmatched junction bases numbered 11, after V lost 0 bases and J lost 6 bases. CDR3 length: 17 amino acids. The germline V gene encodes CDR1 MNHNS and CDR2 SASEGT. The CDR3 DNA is TGTGCCAGCAGTGAAGCCAGGTCGGGGGGGCCATTGGATACGCAGTATTTT. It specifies CASSEARSGGPLDTQYF.

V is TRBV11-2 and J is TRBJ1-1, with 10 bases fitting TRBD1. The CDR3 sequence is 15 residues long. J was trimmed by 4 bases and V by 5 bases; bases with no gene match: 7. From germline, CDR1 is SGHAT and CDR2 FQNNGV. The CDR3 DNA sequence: TGTGCCAGCAGCGGAGAGGGACAGGGGTCCACTGAAGCTTTCTTT. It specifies CASSGEGQGSTEAFF. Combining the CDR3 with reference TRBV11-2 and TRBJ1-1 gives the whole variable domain EAGVAQSPRYKIIEKRQSVAFWCNPISGHATLYWYQQILGQGPKLLIQFQNNGVVDDSQLPKDRFSAERLKGVDSTLKIQPAKLEDSAVYLCASSGEGQGSTEAFFGQGTRLTVV.